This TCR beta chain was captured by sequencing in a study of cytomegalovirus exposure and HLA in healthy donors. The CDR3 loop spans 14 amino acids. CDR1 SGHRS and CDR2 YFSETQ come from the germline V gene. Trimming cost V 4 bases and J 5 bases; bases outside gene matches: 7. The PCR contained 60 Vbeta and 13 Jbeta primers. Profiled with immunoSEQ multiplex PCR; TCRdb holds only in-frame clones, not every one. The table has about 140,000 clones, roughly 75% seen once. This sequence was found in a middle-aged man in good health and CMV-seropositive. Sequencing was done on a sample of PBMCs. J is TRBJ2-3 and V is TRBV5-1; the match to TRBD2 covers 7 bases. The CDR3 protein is CASSAAGVEDTQYF. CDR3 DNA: TGCGCCAGCAGCGCCGCGGGAGTCGAAGATACGCAGTATTTT.